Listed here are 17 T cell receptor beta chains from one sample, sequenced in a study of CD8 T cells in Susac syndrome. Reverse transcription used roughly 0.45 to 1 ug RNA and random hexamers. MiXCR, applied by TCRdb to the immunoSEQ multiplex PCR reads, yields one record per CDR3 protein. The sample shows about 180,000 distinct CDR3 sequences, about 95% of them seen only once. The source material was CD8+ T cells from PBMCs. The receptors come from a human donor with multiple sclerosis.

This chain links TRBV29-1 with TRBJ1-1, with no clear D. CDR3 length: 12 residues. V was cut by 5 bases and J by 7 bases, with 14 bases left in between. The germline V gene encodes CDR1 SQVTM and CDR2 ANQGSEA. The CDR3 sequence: CSVFSGTLEAFF. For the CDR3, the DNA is TGCAGCGTTTTTAGTGGAACCCTTGAAGCTTTCTTT.

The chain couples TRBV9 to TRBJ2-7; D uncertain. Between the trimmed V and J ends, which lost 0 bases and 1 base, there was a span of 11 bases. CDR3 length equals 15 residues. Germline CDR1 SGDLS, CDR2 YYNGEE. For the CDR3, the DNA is TGTGCCAGCAGCGTAGTCCCAGAAGCGTCCTACGAGCAGTACTTC. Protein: CASSVVPEASYEQYF.

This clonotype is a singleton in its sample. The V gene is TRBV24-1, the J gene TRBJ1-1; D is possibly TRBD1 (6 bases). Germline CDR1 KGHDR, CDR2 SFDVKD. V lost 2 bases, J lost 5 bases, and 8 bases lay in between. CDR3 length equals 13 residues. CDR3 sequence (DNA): TGTGCCACCAGTGATTCAACAGGGACTGAAGCTTTCTTT. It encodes CATSDSTGTEAFF.

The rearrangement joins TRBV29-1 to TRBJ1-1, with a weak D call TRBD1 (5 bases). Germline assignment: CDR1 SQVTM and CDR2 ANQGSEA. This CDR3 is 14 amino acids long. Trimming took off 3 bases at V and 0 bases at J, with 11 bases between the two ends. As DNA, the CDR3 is TGCAGCGTTGACGGGGGGGGAATGAACACTGAAGCTTTCTTT. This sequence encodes CSVDGGGMNTEAFF.

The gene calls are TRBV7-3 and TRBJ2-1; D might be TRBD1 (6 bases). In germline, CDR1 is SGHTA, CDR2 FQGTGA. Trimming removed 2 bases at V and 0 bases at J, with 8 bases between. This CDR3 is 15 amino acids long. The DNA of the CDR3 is TGTGCCAGCAGCTTATCACAGGGCTCCTACAATGAGCAGTTCTTC. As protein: CASSLSQGSYNEQFF.

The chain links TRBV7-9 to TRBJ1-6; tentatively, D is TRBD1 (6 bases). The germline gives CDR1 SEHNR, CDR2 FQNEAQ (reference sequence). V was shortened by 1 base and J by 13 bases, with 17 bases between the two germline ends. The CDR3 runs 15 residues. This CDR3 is CASSLVLGAVSPLHF. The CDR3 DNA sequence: TGTGCCAGCAGCTTAGTGCTGGGGGCGGTATCCCCCCTCCACTTT.

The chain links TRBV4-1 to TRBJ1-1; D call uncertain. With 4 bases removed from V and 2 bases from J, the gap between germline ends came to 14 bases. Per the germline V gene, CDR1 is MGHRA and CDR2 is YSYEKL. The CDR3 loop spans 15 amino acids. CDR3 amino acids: CASSPTPGTNTEAFF. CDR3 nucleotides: TGCGCCAGCAGCCCAACCCCGGGAACTAACACTGAAGCTTTCTTT.

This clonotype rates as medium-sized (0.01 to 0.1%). CDR3 bases: TGTGCCAGCAGCCCAGGGACAGGGGGGCCCTATGGCTACACCTTC. Its translation: CASSPGTGGPYGYTF. This chain uses TRBV7-9 with TRBJ1-2; 11 nucleotides match TRBD1. The CDR3 has 15 residues. V lost 5 bases and J lost 4; bases outside the gene matches: 6. Looked up from germline, CDR1 is SEHNR and CDR2 is FQNEAQ (reference sequence).

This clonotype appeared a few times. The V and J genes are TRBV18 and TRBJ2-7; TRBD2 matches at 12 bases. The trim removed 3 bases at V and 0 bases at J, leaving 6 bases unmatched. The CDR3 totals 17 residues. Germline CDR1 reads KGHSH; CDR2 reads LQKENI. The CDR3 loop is CASSPSSGGVSSYEQYF. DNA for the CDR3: TGTGCCAGCTCACCGTCTAGCGGGGGGGTAAGCTCCTACGAGCAGTACTTC.

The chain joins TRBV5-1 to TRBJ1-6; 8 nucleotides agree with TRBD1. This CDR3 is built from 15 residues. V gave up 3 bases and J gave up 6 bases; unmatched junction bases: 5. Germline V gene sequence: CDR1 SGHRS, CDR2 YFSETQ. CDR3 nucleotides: TGCGCCAGCAGCTACGAGGGACAGGCTAATTCACCCCTCCACTTT. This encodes CASSYEGQANSPLHF.

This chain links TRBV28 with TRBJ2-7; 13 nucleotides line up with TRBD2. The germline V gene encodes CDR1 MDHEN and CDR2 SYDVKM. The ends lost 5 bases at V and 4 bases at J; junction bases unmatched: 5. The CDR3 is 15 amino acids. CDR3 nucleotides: TGTGCCAGCAGTAAACTAGCGGGAGGGCGTTACGAGCAGTACTTC. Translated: CASSKLAGGRYEQYF.

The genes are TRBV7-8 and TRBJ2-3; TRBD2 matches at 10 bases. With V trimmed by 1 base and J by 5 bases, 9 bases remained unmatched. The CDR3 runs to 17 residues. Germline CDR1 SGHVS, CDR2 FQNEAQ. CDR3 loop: CASSLVIEREGQDTQYF. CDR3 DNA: TGTGCCAGCAGCTTAGTAATCGAGCGGGAGGGCCAAGATACGCAGTATTTT.

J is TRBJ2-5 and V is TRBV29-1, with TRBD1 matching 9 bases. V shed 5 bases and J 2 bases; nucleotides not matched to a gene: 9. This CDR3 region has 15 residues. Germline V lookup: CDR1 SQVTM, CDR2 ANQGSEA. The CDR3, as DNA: TGCAGCGTTCATGGACAGGGGAGATGGCAAGAGACCCAGTACTTC. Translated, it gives CSVHGQGRWQETQYF.

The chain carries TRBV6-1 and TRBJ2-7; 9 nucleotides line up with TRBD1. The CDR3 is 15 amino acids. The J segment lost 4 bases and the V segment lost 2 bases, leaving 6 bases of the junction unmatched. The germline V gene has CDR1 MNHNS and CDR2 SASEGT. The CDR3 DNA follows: TGTGCCAGCAGTGAATGGGACAGGGAAGCGTACGAGCAGTACTTC. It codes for CASSEWDREAYEQYF.

The CDR3 region has the DNA TGTGCCTGGACTAAGGGCGGGAGGTCCTACGAGCAGTACTTC. Translated: CAWTKGGRSYEQYF. V is TRBV30 and J is TRBJ2-7; TRBD2 matches 8 bases. The CDR3 sequence is 14 residues long. With V trimmed by 4 bases and J by 1 base, 6 bases remained unmatched. CDR1 and CDR2 from the germline V gene are GTSNPN and SVGIG (reference sequence). The complete variable domain, with remaining parts taken from reference TRBV30 and TRBJ2-7, reads SQTIHQWPATLVQPVGSPLSLECTVEGTSNPNLYWYRQAAGRGLQLLFYSVGIGQISSEVPQNLSASRPQDRQFILSSKKLLLSDSGFYLCAWTKGGRSYEQYFGPGTRLTVT.

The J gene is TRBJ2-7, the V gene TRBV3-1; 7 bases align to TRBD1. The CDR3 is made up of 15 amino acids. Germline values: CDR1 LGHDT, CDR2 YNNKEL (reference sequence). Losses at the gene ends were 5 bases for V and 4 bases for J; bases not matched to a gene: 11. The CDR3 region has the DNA TGTGCCAGCAGCACGGACAGGTTTCGGGTATACGAGCAGTACTTC. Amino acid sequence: CASSTDRFRVYEQYF.

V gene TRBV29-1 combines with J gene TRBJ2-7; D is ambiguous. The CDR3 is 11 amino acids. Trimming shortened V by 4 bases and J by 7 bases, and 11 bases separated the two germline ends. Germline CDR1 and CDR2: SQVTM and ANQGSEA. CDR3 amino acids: CSVGTNSEQYF. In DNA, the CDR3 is TGCAGCGTTGGGACCAACTCGGAGCAGTACTTC.